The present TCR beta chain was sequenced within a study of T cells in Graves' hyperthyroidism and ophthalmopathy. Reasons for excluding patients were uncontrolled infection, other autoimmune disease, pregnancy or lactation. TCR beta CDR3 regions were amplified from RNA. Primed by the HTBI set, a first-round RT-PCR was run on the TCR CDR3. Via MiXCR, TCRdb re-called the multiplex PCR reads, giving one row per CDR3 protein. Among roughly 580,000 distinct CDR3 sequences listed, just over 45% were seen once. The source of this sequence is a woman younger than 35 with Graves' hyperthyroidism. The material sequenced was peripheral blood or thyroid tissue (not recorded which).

The CDR3 DNA reads as TGTGCCATCAGTGAGTGGGCTCCGGGACAGGCAACCTCCTACGAGCAGTACTTC. Protein sequence: CAISEWAPGQATSYEQYF. V gene TRBV10-3 combines with J gene TRBJ2-7; 8 bases agree with TRBD1. The junction had 11 bases not matched to a gene; V was cut back by 1 base and J by 0 bases. Germline assignment: CDR1 ENHRY and CDR2 SYGVKD. The CDR3 is 18 residues long.